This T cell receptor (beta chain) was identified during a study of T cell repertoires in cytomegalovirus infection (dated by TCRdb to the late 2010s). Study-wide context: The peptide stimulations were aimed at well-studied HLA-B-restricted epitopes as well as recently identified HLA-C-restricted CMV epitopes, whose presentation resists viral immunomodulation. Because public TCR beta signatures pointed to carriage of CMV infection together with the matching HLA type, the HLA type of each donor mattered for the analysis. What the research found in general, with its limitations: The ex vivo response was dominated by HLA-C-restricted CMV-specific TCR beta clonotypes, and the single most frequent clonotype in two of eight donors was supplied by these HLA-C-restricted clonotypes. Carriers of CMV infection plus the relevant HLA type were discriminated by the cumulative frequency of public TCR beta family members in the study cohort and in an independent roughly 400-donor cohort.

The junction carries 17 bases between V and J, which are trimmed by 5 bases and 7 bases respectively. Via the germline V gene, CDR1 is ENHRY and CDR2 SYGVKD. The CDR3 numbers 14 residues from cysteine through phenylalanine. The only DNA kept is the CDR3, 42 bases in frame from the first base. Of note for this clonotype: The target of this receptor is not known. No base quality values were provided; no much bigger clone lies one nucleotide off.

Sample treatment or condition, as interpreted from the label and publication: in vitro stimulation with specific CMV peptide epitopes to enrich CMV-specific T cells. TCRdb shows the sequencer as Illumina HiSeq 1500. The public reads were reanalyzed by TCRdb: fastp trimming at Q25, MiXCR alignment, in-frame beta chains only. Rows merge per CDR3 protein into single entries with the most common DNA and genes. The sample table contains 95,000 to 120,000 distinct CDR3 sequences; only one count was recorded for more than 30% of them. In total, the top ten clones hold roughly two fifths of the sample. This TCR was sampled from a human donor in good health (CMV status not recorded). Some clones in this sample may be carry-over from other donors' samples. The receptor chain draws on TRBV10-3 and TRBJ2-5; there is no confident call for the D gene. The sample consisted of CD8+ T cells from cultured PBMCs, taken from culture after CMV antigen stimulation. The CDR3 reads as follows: CAISRVWVNGTQYF. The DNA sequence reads TGTGCCATCAGTAGGGTATGGGTGAATGGGACCCAGTACTTC.